This T cell receptor (beta chain) was sequenced during a study of CD8 T cells in ankylosing spondylitis. Study-wide results and limits: There was reportedly significant enrichment of clones that were disease-linked in matched ankylosing spondylitis synovial fluid. Some motif variants had been reported before (in reactive arthritis synovial fluid and blood). Made up of about eight highly homologous variants, a TCR beta motif appeared characteristic of ankylosing spondylitis blood. Clones linked with disease were CD8+ and fairly uncommon in the peripheral blood.

Points on this clonotype: Its target is not known.

The CDR3 length is 14 residues. The V and J ends lost 1 base and 7 bases, in that order; junction bases with no gene match: 4. Looked up from germline, CDR1 is SGHTA and CDR2 is FQGNSA. TCRdb reprocessed the 5' RACE reads via MiXCR and lists one record per CDR3 protein. This table has approximately 290,000 distinct CDR3 sequences, roughly 20% appearing once. The sample comprised blood, either unsorted or a sorted T cell fraction (not recorded which). This chain uses TRBV7-2 with TRBJ2-1, with 7 nucleotides matching TRBD2. This clonotype originated in a female donor with ankylosing spondylitis or in good health (not recorded which). This CDR3 is CASSLVGTTNEQFF. The CDR3 coding sequence is TGTGCCAGCAGCTTAGTGGGGACTACAAATGAGCAGTTCTTC.